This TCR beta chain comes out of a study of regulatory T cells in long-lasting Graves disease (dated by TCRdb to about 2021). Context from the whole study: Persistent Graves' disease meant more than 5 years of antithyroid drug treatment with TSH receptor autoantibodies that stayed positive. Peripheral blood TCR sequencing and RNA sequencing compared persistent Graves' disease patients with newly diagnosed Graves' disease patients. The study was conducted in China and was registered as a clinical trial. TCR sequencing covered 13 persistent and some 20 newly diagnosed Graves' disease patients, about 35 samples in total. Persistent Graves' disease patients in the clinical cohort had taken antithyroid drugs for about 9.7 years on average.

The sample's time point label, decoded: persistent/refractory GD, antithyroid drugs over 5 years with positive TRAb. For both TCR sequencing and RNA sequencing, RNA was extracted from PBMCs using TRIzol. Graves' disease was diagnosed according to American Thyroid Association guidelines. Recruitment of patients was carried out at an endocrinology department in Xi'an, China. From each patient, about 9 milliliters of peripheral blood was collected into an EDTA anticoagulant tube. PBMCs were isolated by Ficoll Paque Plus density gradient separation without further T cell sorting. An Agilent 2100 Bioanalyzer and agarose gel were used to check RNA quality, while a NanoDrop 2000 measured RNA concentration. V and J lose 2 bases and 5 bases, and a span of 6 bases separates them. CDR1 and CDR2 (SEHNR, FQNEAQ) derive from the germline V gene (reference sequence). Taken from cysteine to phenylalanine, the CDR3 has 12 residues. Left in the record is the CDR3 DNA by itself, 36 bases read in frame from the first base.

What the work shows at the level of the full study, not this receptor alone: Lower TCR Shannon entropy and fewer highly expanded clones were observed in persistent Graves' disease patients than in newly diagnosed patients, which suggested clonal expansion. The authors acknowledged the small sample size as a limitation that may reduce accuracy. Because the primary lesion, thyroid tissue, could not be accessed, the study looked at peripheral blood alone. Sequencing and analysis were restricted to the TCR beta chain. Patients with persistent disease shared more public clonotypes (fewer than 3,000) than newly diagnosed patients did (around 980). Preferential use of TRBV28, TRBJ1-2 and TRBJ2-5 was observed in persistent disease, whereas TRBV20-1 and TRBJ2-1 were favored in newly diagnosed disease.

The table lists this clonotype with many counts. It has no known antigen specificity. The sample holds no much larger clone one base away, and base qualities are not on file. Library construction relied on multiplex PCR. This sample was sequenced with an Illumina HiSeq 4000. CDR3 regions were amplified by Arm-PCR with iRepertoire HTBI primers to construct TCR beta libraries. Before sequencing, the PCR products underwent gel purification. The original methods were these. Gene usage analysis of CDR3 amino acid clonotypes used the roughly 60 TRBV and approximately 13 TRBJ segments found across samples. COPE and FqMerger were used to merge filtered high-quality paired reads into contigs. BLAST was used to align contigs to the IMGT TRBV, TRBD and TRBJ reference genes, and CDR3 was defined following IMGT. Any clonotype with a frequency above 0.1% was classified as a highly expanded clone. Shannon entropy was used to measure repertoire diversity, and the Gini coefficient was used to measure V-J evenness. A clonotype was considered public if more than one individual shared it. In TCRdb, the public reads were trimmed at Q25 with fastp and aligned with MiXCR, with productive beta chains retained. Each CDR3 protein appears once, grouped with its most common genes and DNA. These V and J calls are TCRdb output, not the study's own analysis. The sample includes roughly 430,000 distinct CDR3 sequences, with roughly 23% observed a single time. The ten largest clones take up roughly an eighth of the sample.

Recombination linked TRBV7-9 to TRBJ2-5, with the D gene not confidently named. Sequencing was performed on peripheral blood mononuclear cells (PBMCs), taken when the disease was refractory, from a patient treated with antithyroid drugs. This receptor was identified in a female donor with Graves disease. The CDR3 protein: CASSLSIETQYF. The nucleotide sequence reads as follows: TGTGCCAGCAGCTTATCGATCGAGACCCAGTACTTC.